Below are 5 T cell receptor beta chains sequenced from a single sample in a study of T cell clonotyping in hematopoietic cell transplantation. The assay was immunoSEQ multiplex PCR, and TCRdb's table has in-frame clones only and misses some. The top ten hold approximately 1.1% of the sample, which has 10,000 to 15,000 clones, 90% seen once. The sample was peripheral blood mononuclear cells. The receptors here all came from a man aged 30-40 years in good health. Some clones in this sample may be carry-over from other donors' samples.

V is TRBV5-6 and J is TRBJ2-6; D not resolved. Trimming left V 3 bases short and J 0 bases short, with 10 bases between. Germline V CDR1 and CDR2: SGHDT, YYEEEE. CDR3 length equals 16 residues. The CDR3: CASSSPSDSGANVLTF. CDR3 DNA: TGTGCCAGCAGCTCCCCTTCGGACTCTGGGGCCAACGTCCTGACTTTC.

The genes are TRBV6-6 and TRBJ1-2, with D perhaps matching TRBD1 (5 bases). CDR3 length equals 14 residues. The ends were cut back, 2 bases at V and 1 base at J, with 8 bases in the middle. Germline values: CDR1 MNHNY, CDR2 SVGAGI (reference sequence). The CDR3 nucleotides are TGTGCCAGCAGTTACAGACAGAATAACTATGGCTACACCTTC. Its protein is CASSYRQNNYGYTF.

The chain is built from TRBV15 and TRBJ2-7; TRBD1 or TRBD2 may be the D gene (5 bases each). The length of the CDR3 is 13 residues. The V end lost 5 bases, the J end lost 7 bases, and 15 bases lay between the germline ends. Per germline, CDR1 LNHNV and CDR2 YYDKDF (reference sequence). The CDR3 is CATSGDRPQEQYF. DNA of the CDR3: TGTGCCACCAGCGGGGACCGGCCCCAGGAGCAGTACTTC.

V and J are TRBV6-5 and TRBJ1-2; no clear D gene. Germline lookup yields CDR1 MNHEY and CDR2 SVGAGI. CDR3 length equals 13 residues. V was shortened by 0 bases and J by 3 bases, with 5 bases between the two germline ends. CDR3 amino acids: CASSYSAYYGYTF. DNA for the CDR3: TGTGCCAGCAGTTACTCTGCGTACTATGGCTACACCTTC.

Only one count was recorded for this clone. V is TRBV7-2 and J is TRBJ2-1, with D possibly matching TRBD1 (5 bases). V was clipped by 3 bases and J by 5 bases, with 14 bases between them. This CDR3 has 15 amino acids. The germline V gene has CDR1 SGHTA and CDR2 FQGNSA. The CDR3 region is CASSFPGPTHNEQFF. In nucleotides, the CDR3 is TGTGCCAGCAGCTTTCCAGGGCCTACCCACAATGAGCAGTTCTTC.